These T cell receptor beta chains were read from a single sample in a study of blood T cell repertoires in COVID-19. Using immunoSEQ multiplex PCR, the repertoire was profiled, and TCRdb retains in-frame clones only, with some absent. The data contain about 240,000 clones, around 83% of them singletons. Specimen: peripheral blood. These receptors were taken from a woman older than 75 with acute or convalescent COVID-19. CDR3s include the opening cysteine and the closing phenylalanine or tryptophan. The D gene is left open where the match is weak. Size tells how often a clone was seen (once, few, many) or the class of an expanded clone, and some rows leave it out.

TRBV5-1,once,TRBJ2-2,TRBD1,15,TGCGCCAGCAGCCTCAGGGGGCAGGGCACCGGGGAGCTGTTTTTT,CASSLRGQGTGELFF
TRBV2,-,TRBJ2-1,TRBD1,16,TGTGCCAGCAGGCCAAACACCGGGACAGGGATTCATGAGCAGTTCTTC,CASRPNTGTGIHEQFF
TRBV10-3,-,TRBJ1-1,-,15,TGTGCCATCAGTGACCCCGTCGGGGTGGACACTGAAGCTTTCTTT,CAISDPVGVDTEAFF
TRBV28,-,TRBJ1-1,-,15,TGTGCCAGCAGTCCCCACTACAGGGCGAGCACTGAAGCTTTCTTT,CASSPHYRASTEAFF
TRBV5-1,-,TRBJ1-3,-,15,TGCGCCAGCAGCCTGGATACGGGTGCTGGAAACACCATATATTTT,CASSLDTGAGNTIYF
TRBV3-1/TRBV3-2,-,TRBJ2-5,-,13,TGTGCCAGCAGCCAAGATCGGGTAGAGACCCAGTACTTC,CASSQDRVETQYF
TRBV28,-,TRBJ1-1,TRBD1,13,TGTGCCAGCAGTCTCAGGGGGAAGGATGAAGCTTTCTTT,CASSLRGKDEAFF
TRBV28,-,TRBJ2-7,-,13,TGTGCCAGCAGGCCGCAGGGGACGGGCGAGCAGTACTTC,CASRPQGTGEQYF
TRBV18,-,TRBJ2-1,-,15,TGTGCCAGCTCACCACCGGCACAGGGTAACAATGAGCAGTTCTTC,CASSPPAQGNNEQFF
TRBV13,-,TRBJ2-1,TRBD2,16,TGTGCCAGCAGCGCCATCATAGCGGGGGGCTGGGATGAGCAGTTCTTC,CASSAIIAGGWDEQFF
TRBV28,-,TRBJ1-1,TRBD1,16,TGTGCCAGCAGATCATCGGGACAGCCAATGAACACTGAAGCTTTCTTT,CASRSSGQPMNTEAFF
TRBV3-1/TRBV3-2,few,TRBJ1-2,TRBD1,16,TGTGCCAGCAGCCAACCAAAGACAGGGGATTTATATGGCTACACCTTC,CASSQPKTGDLYGYTF
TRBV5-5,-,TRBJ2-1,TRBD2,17,TGTGCCAGCAGCCCACGGACTAGCGGGGTATCCTACAATGAGCAGTTCTTC,CASSPRTSGVSYNEQFF
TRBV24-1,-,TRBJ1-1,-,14,TGTGCCACCAGTGATTCGGGTCTGAACACTGAAGCTTTCTTT,CATSDSGLNTEAFF
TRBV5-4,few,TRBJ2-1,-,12,TGTGCCAGCAGACGACCGGGACAAGAGCAGTTCTTC,CASRRPGQEQFF
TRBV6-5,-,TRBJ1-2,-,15,TGTGCCAGCAGTTACCTTCAGGCGCGGGACTATGGCTACACCTTC,CASSYLQARDYGYTF
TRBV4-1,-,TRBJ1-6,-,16,TGCGCCAGCAGCCACCTAAGGGACAACTATAATTCACCCCTCCACTTT,CASSHLRDNYNSPLHF
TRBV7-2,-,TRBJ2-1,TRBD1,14,TGTGCCAGCAGCTTGGGGGACAGGTACAATGAGCAGTTCTTC,CASSLGDRYNEQFF
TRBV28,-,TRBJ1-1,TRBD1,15,TGTGCCAGCAGTCGGGCGGGACAGGGGGTGACTGAAGCTTTCTTT,CASSRAGQGVTEAFF
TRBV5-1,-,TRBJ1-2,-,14,TGCGCCAGCAGCTCTATGGCGGGGGGCGAGGGCTACACCTTC,CASSSMAGGEGYTF
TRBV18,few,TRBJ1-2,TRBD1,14,TGTGCCAGCTCGGCGAATACAGGGGACTATGGCTACACCTTC,CASSANTGDYGYTF
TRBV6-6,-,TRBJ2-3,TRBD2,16,TGTGCCAGCAGTACCCATGGCGGGGGTAGCACAGATACGCAGTATTTT,CASSTHGGGSTDTQYF
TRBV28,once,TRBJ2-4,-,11,TGTGCCAGCAGTTTAAAAGGGACTTTTTACTTC,CASSLKGTFYF
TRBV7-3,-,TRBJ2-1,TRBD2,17,TGTGCCAGCAGCTCTGGACTAGCGGGGGGGCGTCCCAATGAGCAGTTCTTC,CASSSGLAGGRPNEQFF
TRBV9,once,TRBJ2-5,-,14,TGTGCCAGCAGCGCCATAGCTTCTCAAGAGACCCAGTACTTC,CASSAIASQETQYF
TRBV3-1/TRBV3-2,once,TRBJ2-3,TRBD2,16,TGTGCCAGCAGCCAAGCGGGACTACTTAGCACAGATACGCAGTATTTT,CASSQAGLLSTDTQYF
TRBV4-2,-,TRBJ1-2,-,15,TGTGCCAGCAGCCCCGGGATCCCACCCAACTATGGCTACACCTTC,CASSPGIPPNYGYTF
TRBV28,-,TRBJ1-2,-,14,TGTGCCAGCAGCTTGGACAGAGCCGGTAGAGGCTACACCTTC,CASSLDRAGRGYTF
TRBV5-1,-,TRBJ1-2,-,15,TGCGCCAGCAGCTTGGGCGGAATAGGTAACTATGGCTACACCTTC,CASSLGGIGNYGYTF
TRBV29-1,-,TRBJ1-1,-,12,TGCAGCGTTGGAGAGGGAAGGGGTGAAGCTTTCTTT,CSVGEGRGEAFF
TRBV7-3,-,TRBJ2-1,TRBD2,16,TGTGCCAGCAGCACCCAGGGACTAGCGGGGTACAATGAGCAGTTCTTC,CASSTQGLAGYNEQFF
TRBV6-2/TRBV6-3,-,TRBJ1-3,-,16,TGTGCCAGCAGTTACTCCCCCGCGAACTCTGGAAACACCATATATTTT,CASSYSPANSGNTIYF
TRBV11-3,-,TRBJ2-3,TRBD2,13,TGTGCCAGCAGGTCAACTAGCGGGGGAACACAGTATTTT,CASRSTSGGTQYF
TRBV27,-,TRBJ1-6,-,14,TGTGCCAGCAGTTTAAGACAGCTAAATTCACCCCTCCACTTT,CASSLRQLNSPLHF
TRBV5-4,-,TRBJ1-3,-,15,TGTGCCAGCAGCTTGGACAAGTACTCTGGAAACACCATATATTTT,CASSLDKYSGNTIYF